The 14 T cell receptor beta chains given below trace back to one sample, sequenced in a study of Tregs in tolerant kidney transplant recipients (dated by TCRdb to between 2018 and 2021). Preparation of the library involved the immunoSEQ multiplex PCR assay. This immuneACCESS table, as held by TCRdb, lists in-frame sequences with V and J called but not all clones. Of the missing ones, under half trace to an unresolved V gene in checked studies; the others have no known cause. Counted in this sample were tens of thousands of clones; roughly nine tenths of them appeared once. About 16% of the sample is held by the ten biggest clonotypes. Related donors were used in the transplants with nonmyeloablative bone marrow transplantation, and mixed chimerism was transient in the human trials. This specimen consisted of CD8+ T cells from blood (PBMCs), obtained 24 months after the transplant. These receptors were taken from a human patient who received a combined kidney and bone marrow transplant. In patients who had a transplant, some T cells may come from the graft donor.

The CDR3 region has the DNA TGCGCCAGCAGCCCCCGGCAGGGCACTTACAATGAGCAGTTCTTC. Translating it yields CASSPRQGTYNEQFF. This rearrangement joins TRBV4-3 to TRBJ2-1; a possible D gene is TRBD1 (5 bases). Trimming shortened V by 4 bases and J by 4 bases, and 14 bases separated the two germline ends. Germline loops: CDR1 LGHNA, CDR2 YSLEER. The CDR3 totals 15 residues.

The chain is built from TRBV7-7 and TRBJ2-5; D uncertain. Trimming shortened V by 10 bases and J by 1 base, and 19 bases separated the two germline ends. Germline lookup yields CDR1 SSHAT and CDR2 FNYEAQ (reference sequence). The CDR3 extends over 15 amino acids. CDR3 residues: CATSPLWNSQETQYF. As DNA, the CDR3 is TGTGCCACCTCCCCCCTCTGGAACAGCCAAGAGACCCAGTACTTC.

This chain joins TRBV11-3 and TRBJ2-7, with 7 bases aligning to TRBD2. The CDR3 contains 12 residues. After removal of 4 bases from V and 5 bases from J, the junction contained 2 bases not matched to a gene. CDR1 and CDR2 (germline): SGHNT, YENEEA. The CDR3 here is CASSSGGNEQYF. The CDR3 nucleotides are TGTGCCAGCAGCTCCGGGGGGAACGAGCAGTACTTC.

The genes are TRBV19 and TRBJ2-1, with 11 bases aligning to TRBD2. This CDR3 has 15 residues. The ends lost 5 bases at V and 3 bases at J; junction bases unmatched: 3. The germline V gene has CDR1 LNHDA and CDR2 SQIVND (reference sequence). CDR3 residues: CASSLAGGDYNEQFF. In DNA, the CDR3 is TGTGCCAGTAGTTTAGCGGGGGGGGACTACAATGAGCAGTTCTTC.

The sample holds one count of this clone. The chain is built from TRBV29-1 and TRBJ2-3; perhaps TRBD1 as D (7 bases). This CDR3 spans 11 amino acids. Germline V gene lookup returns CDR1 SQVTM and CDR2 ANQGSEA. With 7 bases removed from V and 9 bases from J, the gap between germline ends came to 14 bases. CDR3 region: CSASTGRTQYF. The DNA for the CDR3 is TGCAGCGCTTCGACAGGGAGGACGCAGTATTTT.

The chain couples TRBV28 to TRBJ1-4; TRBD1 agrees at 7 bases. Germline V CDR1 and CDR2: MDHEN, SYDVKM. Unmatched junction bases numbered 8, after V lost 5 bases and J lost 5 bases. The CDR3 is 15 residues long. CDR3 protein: CASSIPSTGNEKLFF. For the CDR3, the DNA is TGTGCCAGCAGTATCCCGTCGACAGGGAATGAAAAACTGTTTTTT.

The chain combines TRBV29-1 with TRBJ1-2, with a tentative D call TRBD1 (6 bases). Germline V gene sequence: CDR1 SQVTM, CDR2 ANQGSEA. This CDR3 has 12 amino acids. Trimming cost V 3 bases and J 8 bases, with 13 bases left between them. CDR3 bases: TGCAGCGTTGAGAGCGGGGGGCCGGGCTACACCTTC. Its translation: CSVESGGPGYTF.

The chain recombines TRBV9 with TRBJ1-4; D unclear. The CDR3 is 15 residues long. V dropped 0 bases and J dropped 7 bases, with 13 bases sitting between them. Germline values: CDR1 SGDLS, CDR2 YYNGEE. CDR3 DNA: TGTGCCAGCAGCGTAGAGGAGGGTTTGGGTGAAAAACTGTTTTTT. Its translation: CASSVEEGLGEKLFF. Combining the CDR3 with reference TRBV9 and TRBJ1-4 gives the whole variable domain DSGVTQTPKHLITATGQRVTLRCSPRSGDLSVYWYQQSLDQGLQFLIQYYNGEERAKGNILERFSAQQFPDLHSELNLSSLELGDSALYFCASSVEEGLGEKLFFGSGTQLSVL.

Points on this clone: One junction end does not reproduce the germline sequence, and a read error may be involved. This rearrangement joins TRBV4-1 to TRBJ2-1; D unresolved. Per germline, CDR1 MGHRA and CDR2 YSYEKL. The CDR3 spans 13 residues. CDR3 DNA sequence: TGCGTCAGCAATACGCTACCCGGCAATGAGCAGTTCTTC. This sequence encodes CVSNTLPGNEQFF.

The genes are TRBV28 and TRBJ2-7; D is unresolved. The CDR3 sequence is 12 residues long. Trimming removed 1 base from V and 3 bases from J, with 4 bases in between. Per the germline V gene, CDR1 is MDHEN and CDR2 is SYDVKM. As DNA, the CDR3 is TGTGCCAGCAGTTTATCTATCTACGAGCAGTACTTC. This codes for CASSLSIYEQYF.

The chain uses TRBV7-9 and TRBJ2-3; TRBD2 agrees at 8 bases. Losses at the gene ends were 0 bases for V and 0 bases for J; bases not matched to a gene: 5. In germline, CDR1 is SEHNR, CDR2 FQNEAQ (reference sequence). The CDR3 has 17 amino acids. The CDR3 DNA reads TGTGCCAGCAGCTTAGCACGACTAGCGCCTAGCACAGATACGCAGTATTTT. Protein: CASSLARLAPSTDTQYF.

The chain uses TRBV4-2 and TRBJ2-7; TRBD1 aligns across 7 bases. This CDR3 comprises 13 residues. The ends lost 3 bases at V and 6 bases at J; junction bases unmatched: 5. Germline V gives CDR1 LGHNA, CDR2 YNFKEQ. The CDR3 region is CASSQVTGVEQYF. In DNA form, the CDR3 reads TGTGCCAGCAGCCAGGTTACAGGGGTCGAGCAGTACTTC.

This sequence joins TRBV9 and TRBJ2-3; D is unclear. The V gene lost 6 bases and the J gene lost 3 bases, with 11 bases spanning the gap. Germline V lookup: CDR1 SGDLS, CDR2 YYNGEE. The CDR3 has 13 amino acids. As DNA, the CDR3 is TGTGCCAGCAACGACTTGCCTACAGATACGCAGTATTTT. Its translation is CASNDLPTDTQYF.

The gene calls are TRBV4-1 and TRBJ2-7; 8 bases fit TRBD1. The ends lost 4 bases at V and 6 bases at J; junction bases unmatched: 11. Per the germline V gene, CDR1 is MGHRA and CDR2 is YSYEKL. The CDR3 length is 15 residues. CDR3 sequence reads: CASSPRQGFRSEQYF. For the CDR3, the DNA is TGCGCCAGCAGCCCCCGACAGGGGTTTAGAAGCGAGCAGTACTTC.